This is a list of T cell receptor beta chains from one sample in a study of OX40 agonist ivuxolimab in advanced cancers. This table comes from immunoSEQ multiplex PCR, and its TCRdb copy is limited to in-frame clones, with some not included. In the table there are about 60,000 clones, 87% of which are singletons. The sequenced sample was CD4+ or CD8+ T cells sorted from blood, obtained in a trial of the OX40 agonist ivuxolimab. The receptor set was obtained from an adult with an advanced solid tumor such as melanoma, head and neck, liver or kidney cancer. CDR3s include the opening cysteine and the closing phenylalanine or tryptophan. D genes are given only for firm matches. Size tells how often a clone was seen (once, few, many) or the class of an expanded clone, and some rows leave it out.

j_gene,d_gene,abundance,v_gene,len,CDR3aa,CDR3nt
TRBJ2-5,.,.,TRBV10-3,12,CAIKNQEETQYF,TGTGCCATCAAGAATCAGGAAGAGACCCAGTACTTC
TRBJ2-7,.,.,TRBV6-1,16,CASSEWGRGSLYEQYF,TGTGCCAGCAGTGAATGGGGAAGGGGCAGCCTCTACGAGCAGTACTTC
TRBJ2-5,.,few,TRBV19,13,CASSTGAQETQYF,TGTGCCAGTAGTACCGGGGCCCAAGAGACCCAGTACTTC
TRBJ2-7,.,.,TRBV19,15,CASSINDGSSYEQYF,TGTGCCAGTAGTATTAACGACGGATCATCCTACGAGCAGTACTTC
TRBJ2-7,.,.,TRBV6-1,15,CASSDGRILSYEQYF,TGTGCCAGCAGTGACGGACGCATCCTTTCCTACGAGCAGTACTTC
TRBJ2-1,.,.,TRBV4-1,15,CASSQGFVSYGEQFF,TGCGCCAGCAGCCAAGGGTTCGTCAGCTACGGTGAGCAGTTCTTC
TRBJ2-2,TRBD2,.,TRBV5-1,19,CASSLAPGLARSNTGELFF,TGCGCCAGCAGCTTGGCCCCGGGACTAGCGAGGTCCAACACCGGGGAGCTGTTTTTT
TRBJ2-1,.,.,TRBV4-1,19,CASSPRMGVFDRQHNEQFF,TGCGCCAGCAGCCCCCGGATGGGAGTTTTCGACCGGCAACACAATGAGCAGTTCTTC
TRBJ2-2,.,once,TRBV27,14,CASSSVGGAGELFF,TGTGCCAGCAGTTCGGTCGGAGGAGCCGGGGAGCTGTTTTTT
TRBJ1-1,.,.,TRBV7-9,13,CASSLSLNTEAFF,TGTGCCAGCAGCTTAAGCTTGAACACTGAAGCTTTCTTT
TRBJ1-2,TRBD1,once,TRBV15,15,CATSRGHDRGYGYTF,TGTGCCACCAGCAGAGGTCACGACAGGGGGTATGGCTACACCTTC
TRBJ1-5,.,.,TRBV19,14,CASSNLDSNQPQHF,TGTGCCAGTAGTAATTTAGATAGCAATCAGCCCCAGCATTTT
TRBJ2-7,TRBD2,once,TRBV11-2,14,CASSLGGGSYEQYF,TGTGCCAGCAGCTTAGGGGGGGGTTCCTACGAGCAGTACTTC
TRBJ2-7,TRBD1,.,TRBV9,13,CASSSPDRGEQYF,TGTGCCAGCAGCTCCCCGGACAGGGGCGAGCAGTACTTC
TRBJ2-2,TRBD1,.,TRBV7-3,14,CASSSDRDTGELFF,TGTGCCAGCAGCTCGGACAGGGATACCGGGGAGCTGTTTTTT
TRBJ2-7,TRBD2,.,TRBV5-1,14,CASSTGTSGTEQYF,TGCGCCAGCAGCACCGGGACTAGCGGGACCGAGCAGTACTTC
TRBJ2-1,TRBD2,.,TRBV4-2,16,CASSQATGLAPNEQFF,TGTGCCAGCAGCCAAGCTACGGGACTAGCGCCCAATGAGCAGTTCTTC
TRBJ1-1,.,once,TRBV13,13,CASNRQPNTEAFF,TGTGCCAGCAATAGACAGCCGAACACTGAAGCTTTCTTT
TRBJ2-6,TRBD1,.,TRBV19,17,CASSNRQGAPGANVLTF,TGTGCCAGTAGTAACCGACAGGGGGCGCCTGGGGCCAACGTCCTGACTTTC
TRBJ1-5,.,few,TRBV7-3,13,CASSLQPDQPQHF,TGTGCCAGCAGCCTACAGCCGGATCAGCCCCAGCATTTT
TRBJ1-4,.,few,TRBV5-1,15,CASSLTGTPREKLFF,TGCGCCAGCAGCTTGACCGGGACACCGAGGGAAAAACTGTTTTTT
TRBJ1-2,.,.,TRBV30,11,CAWSNRDRYTF,TGTGCCTGGAGCAACAGGGATCGCTACACCTTC
TRBJ2-2,.,.,TRBV6-4,14,CASSDGNYPGELFF,TGTGCCAGCAGTGATGGCAATTACCCCGGGGAGCTGTTTTTT
TRBJ2-1,TRBD2,.,TRBV30,13,CAWSGLAGFEQFF,TGTGCCTGGAGCGGTCTAGCGGGTTTTGAGCAGTTCTTC
TRBJ2-7,TRBD1,.,TRBV11-2,12,CASSSTGYEQYF,TGTGCCAGCAGCTCGACAGGGTACGAGCAGTACTTC
TRBJ2-1,.,.,TRBV9,15,CASSVGLSSYNEQFF,TGTGCCAGCAGCGTAGGTCTGAGCTCCTACAATGAGCAGTTCTTC
TRBJ2-2,TRBD2,.,TRBV19,14,CATYSGGNTGELFF,TGTGCCACTTATAGCGGGGGGAACACCGGGGAGCTGTTTTTT
TRBJ2-2,TRBD1,.,TRBV28,14,CASSTGQSTGELFF,TGTGCCTCCTCCACGGGACAGAGCACCGGGGAGCTGTTTTTT
TRBJ2-1,.,.,TRBV10-1,14,CASSPQAGNNEQFF,TGCGCCAGCAGTCCCCAGGCCGGGAACAATGAGCAGTTCTTC
TRBJ2-5,TRBD1,.,TRBV30,13,CAWRGRGKQTQYF,TGTGCCTGGAGAGGCAGGGGGAAGCAGACCCAGTACTTC
TRBJ2-2,.,.,TRBV18,16,CASSATGPANTGELFF,TGTGCCAGCTCAGCTACAGGGCCTGCGAACACCGGGGAGCTGTTTTTT
TRBJ1-2,.,.,TRBV7-2,12,CASSFQGYGYTF,TGTGCCAGCAGCTTTCAGGGATATGGCTACACCTTC
TRBJ2-3,.,.,TRBV9,12,CASSSRTDTQYF,TGTGCCAGCAGCTCACGCACAGATACGCAGTATTTT
TRBJ1-4,.,.,TRBV6-4,14,CATHRGPYREKLFF,TGTGCCACCCACCGGGGCCCTTATAGGGAAAAACTGTTTTTT
TRBJ1-5,TRBD1,.,TRBV2,14,CASSGQGMSQPQHF,TGTGCCAGCAGTGGACAGGGCATGAGTCAGCCCCAGCATTTT
TRBJ2-7,.,.,TRBV2,14,CASSDMGSLYEQYF,TGTGCCAGCAGTGATATGGGGTCGCTCTACGAGCAGTACTTC
TRBJ1-2,.,.,TRBV7-2,15,CASSPDGATNYGYTF,TGTGCCAGCAGCCCTGACGGAGCTACTAACTATGGCTACACCTTC
TRBJ2-3,.,.,TRBV6-5,13,CASSYVESDTQYF,TGTGCCAGCAGTTACGTGGAGTCTGATACGCAGTATTTT
TRBJ1-1,.,few,TRBV5-1,14,CASSRDHWNTEAFF,TGCGCCAGCAGCCGCGATCACTGGAACACTGAAGCTTTCTTT
TRBJ1-6,.,once,TRBV2,15,CASSVSSSYNSPLHF,TGTGCCAGCAGTGTATCGAGCTCCTATAATTCACCCCTCCACTTT
TRBJ2-7,.,.,TRBV15,14,CATSRDRVASEQYF,TGTGCCACCAGCAGAGATCGCGTGGCAAGCGAGCAGTACTTC
TRBJ2-2,.,.,TRBV7-2,15,CASSLVIANTGELFF,TGTGCCAGCAGCTTGGTGATCGCGAACACCGGGGAGCTGTTTTTT
TRBJ1-5,TRBD1,.,TRBV2,13,CASSAQGNQPQHF,TGTGCCAGCAGCGCACAGGGGAATCAGCCCCAGCATTTT
TRBJ2-7,TRBD1,.,TRBV30,14,CAWSPGTGGYEQYF,TGTGCCTGGAGTCCGGGGACAGGGGGGTACGAGCAGTACTTC
TRBJ1-4,.,.,TRBV28,12,CASSLSDEKLFF,TGTGCCAGCAGTTTATCTGATGAAAAACTGTTTTTT
TRBJ1-1,.,once,TRBV27,14,CASSFGPGLAEAFF,TGTGCCAGCAGTTTTGGGCCGGGCTTGGCTGAAGCTTTCTTT
TRBJ2-1,.,.,TRBV4-1,13,CASSQRGGREQFF,TGCGCCAGCAGCCAAAGGGGGGGGAGGGAGCAGTTCTTC
TRBJ2-5,.,.,TRBV29-1,12,CSVDTGRETQYF,TGCAGCGTCGATACAGGGAGAGAGACCCAGTACTTC
TRBJ1-5,.,.,TRBV7-2,14,CASSSDAPNQPQHF,TGTGCCAGCAGCTCCGACGCACCTAATCAGCCCCAGCATTTT
TRBJ2-2,TRBD1,.,TRBV15,17,CATSRDRTGVVTGELFF,TGTGCCACCAGCAGAGATCGGACAGGGGTCGTCACCGGGGAGCTGTTTTTT
TRBJ2-5,.,.,TRBV7-2,14,CASSFGRLKETQYF,TGTGCCAGCAGCTTCGGAAGACTAAAAGAGACCCAGTACTTC
TRBJ2-5,.,.,TRBV11-3,15,CASSLGQGNMETQYF,TGTGCCAGCAGCTTAGGTCAGGGAAACATGGAGACCCAGTACTTC
TRBJ2-1,.,.,TRBV18,15,CASSPIADVYNEQFF,TGTGCCAGCTCACCCATAGCGGACGTCTACAATGAGCAGTTCTTC
TRBJ1-6,.,.,TRBV5-1,15,CASSFRSSYNSPLHF,TGCGCCAGCAGCTTCCGGAGCTCCTATAATTCACCCCTCCACTTT
TRBJ2-7,.,.,TRBV11-2,15,CASSFSNSQGGEQYF,TGTGCCAGCAGCTTTTCGAATAGTCAGGGGGGAGAGCAGTACTTC